This T cell receptor beta chain came from a study of T-cell reconstitution after alpha-beta-depleted transplantation in children. This clonotype was seen at least ten times. The authors prepared the TCRbeta library with unique molecular identifiers. TCRdb reprocessed the PCR reads with MiXCR, giving one entry per CDR3 protein. The sample consists of 170,000 or so distinct CDR3 sequences, around 6.8% of them appearing once. Germline-derived CDR1 and CDR2 are MNHEY and SVGEGT. The CDR3 covers 14 residues. With 6 bases clipped from V and 3 bases from J, the junction kept 6 bases outside the gene matches.

This TCR derives from a human donor who donated a stem cell graft to a child with Wiskott-Aldrich syndrome. The material sequenced was PBMCs from the stem cell graft donor, taken from the stem cell graft. This chain connects TRBV6-2 or TRBV6-3 to TRBJ2-3, with TRBD1 matching over 7 bases. The CDR3 sequence is CASRNRGKTDTQYF. The CDR3 DNA reads TGTGCCAGCAGGAACAGGGGAAAGACAGATACGCAGTATTTT.